The 29 T cell receptor beta chains below were found in one sample sequenced in a study of early T cells in non-severe SARS-CoV-2 infection. Using its own MiXCR run on the 5' RACE reads, TCRdb lists one record per CDR3 protein. The table records more than 55,000 distinct CDR3 sequences, approximately 4.5% of them present only once. Specimen: whole blood, collected at baseline. The receptors stem from an adult who was a healthcare worker with PCR-confirmed SARS-CoV-2 infection or an uninfected control (not recorded which). The donor label of this sample is uncertain.

In this sample, this clonotype turned up many times. J is TRBJ2-6 and V is TRBV7-9; D remains unclear. Trimming shortened V by 1 base and J by 1 base, and 2 bases separated the two germline ends. The CDR3 consists of 14 residues. Germline V gene sequence: CDR1 SEHNR, CDR2 FQNEAQ (reference sequence). CDR3 bases: TGTGCCAGCAGCTTAGGATCTGGGGCCAACGTCCTGACTTTC. It translates to CASSLGSGANVLTF.

V usage is TRBV10-1 and J usage is TRBJ1-5; D might be TRBD1 (5 bases). V gave up 0 bases and J gave up 6 bases, with 24 bases separating them. Per germline, CDR1 WNHNN and CDR2 SYGVQD (reference sequence). CDR3 size: 19 residues. Here the CDR3 reads CASSESISLAVGDFQPQHF. The CDR3 bases are TGCGCCAGCAGTGAGTCGATTTCATTGGCGGTAGGGGATTTTCAGCCCCAGCATTTT.

This clonotype has ten or more counts. The chain carries TRBV6-6 and TRBJ1-1; TRBD1 aligns across 11 bases. The germline V gene encodes CDR1 MNHNY and CDR2 SVGAGI (reference sequence). With 2 bases clipped from V and 5 bases from J, the junction kept 1 base outside the gene matches. CDR3 length: 14 amino acids. The CDR3 DNA reads as TGTGCCAGCAGTTACCGGGACAGGGGGACTGAAGCTTTCTTT. This codes for CASSYRDRGTEAFF.

The V gene is TRBV3-1, the J gene TRBJ1-3; no definite D call. Germline values: CDR1 LGHDT, CDR2 YNNKEL (reference sequence). V lost 1 base and J lost 4, with 11 bases in between. The CDR3 spans 15 residues. CDR3 sequence: CASSQGWARGNTIYF. CDR3 DNA: TGTGCCAGCAGCCAAGGATGGGCAAGAGGAAACACCATATATTTT.

This clonotype was counted a few times. V and J are TRBV7-9 and TRBJ1-4; no definite D call. V shed 1 base and J shed 4 bases, with 1 base lying between them. The CDR3 is 12 residues long. Germline V gene data show CDR1 as SEHNR and CDR2 as FQNEAQ (reference sequence). CDR3 DNA: TGTGCCAGCAGCTTAGTTAATGAAAAACTGTTTTTT. Amino acids: CASSLVNEKLFF.

This chain connects TRBV12-3 or TRBV12-4 to TRBJ1-1; tentative D call: TRBD1 (6 bases). The V end lost 4 bases, the J end lost 5 bases, and 14 bases lay between the germline ends. The CDR3 runs to 14 residues. Written as DNA, the CDR3 is TGTGCCAGCAGTTCGACTCAGGGGTGGACTGAAGCTTTCTTT. Translation gives CASSSTQGWTEAFF.

The sample holds many counts of this clonotype. The V call is TRBV19, the J call TRBJ1-5, with 10 bases fitting TRBD1. Germline V CDR1 and CDR2: LNHDA, SQIVND (reference sequence). J lost 4 bases, V lost 7 bases, and 7 bases had no gene match. The CDR3 is made up of 15 amino acids. The chain's CDR3 is CASNPRTGGNQPQHF. CDR3 in DNA: TGTGCCAGTAACCCCCGGACAGGGGGGAATCAGCCCCAGCATTTT.

The rearrangement joins TRBV4-2 to TRBJ1-1; D gene uncertain. Per the germline V gene, CDR1 is LGHNA and CDR2 is YNFKEQ. CDR3 length: 14 amino acids. Deletions cut 1 base from V and 4 bases from J, with 10 bases between. The CDR3: CASSQGGEGTEAFF. In DNA, the CDR3 is TGTGCCAGCAGCCAAGGGGGTGAGGGCACTGAAGCTTTCTTT.

This clonotype showed up many times. The rearrangement uses TRBV10-3 and TRBJ1-2, with D uncertain. The germline V gene has CDR1 ENHRY and CDR2 SYGVKD. Between the trimmed V and J ends, which lost 0 bases and 8 bases, there was a span of 10 bases. This CDR3 comprises 13 residues. CDR3 protein: CAISESPGYGYTF. The CDR3 region has the DNA TGTGCCATCAGTGAGTCTCCGGGTTACGGCTACACCTTC.

The gene calls are TRBV7-9 and TRBJ2-1, with 10 nucleotides matching TRBD1. The germline CDR1 and CDR2 sequences are SEHNR and FQNEAQ (reference sequence). V dropped 5 bases and J dropped 6; count of bases not matched to a gene: 16. This CDR3 has 18 amino acids. The CDR3 bases are TGTGCCAGCAGCCCCCGTCCATCGCGGGACAGGGGCCTCAATGAGCAGTTCTTC. As protein: CASSPRPSRDRGLNEQFF.

This clonotype appeared a few times. The rearrangement joins TRBV9 to TRBJ1-4, with D possibly matching TRBD1 (5 bases). The CDR3 covers 16 residues. The V and J ends lost 4 bases and 8 bases respectively, with 21 bases between them. Germline-derived CDR1 and CDR2 are SGDLS and YYNGEE. CDR3 in DNA: TGTGCCAGCAGCCCCGGGGGTAACGTTCTAGGGGAAAAACTGTTTTTT. Amino acids: CASSPGGNVLGEKLFF.

This clonotype was seen repeatedly, ten times or more. J is TRBJ2-5 and V is TRBV7-6; a possible D gene is TRBD1 (5 bases). The V gene lost 5 bases and the J gene lost 1 base, with 14 bases spanning the gap. Germline V gene sequence: CDR1 SGHVS, CDR2 FNYEAQ. There are 15 residues in the CDR3. CDR3 amino acids: CASSKESTGQETQYF. The CDR3 DNA sequence: TGTGCCAGCAGCAAGGAGAGTACAGGCCAAGAGACCCAGTACTTC. The whole variable domain, filled in from reference TRBV7-6 and TRBJ2-5, reads GAGVSQSPRYKVTKRGQDVALRCDPISGHVSLYWYRQALGQGPEFLTYFNYEAQQDKSGLPNDRFSAERPEGSISTLTIQRTEQRDSAMYRCASSKESTGQETQYFGPGTRLLVL.

The V and J genes are TRBV6-4 and TRBJ1-5; D ambiguous. CDR1 and CDR2 (germline): MRHNA, SNTAGT. The CDR3 has 12 residues. Trimming shortened V by 4 bases and J by 4 bases, and 5 bases separated the two germline ends. The CDR3 nucleotides read TGTGCCAGCAGTGCCTTTAATCAGCCCCAGCATTTT. Its protein is CASSAFNQPQHF.

The chain joins TRBV7-9 to TRBJ1-3; 8 bases map to TRBD1. This CDR3 comprises 16 residues. Germline assignment: CDR1 SEHNR and CDR2 FQNEAQ (reference sequence). Trimming removed 5 bases from V and 0 bases from J; junction bases left unmatched: 6. The CDR3 reads CASSPPTGGSGNTIYF. The CDR3 region has the DNA TGTGCCAGCAGCCCACCTACAGGGGGCTCTGGAAACACCATATATTTT.

Only a few counts were recorded for this clonotype. This chain uses TRBV7-9 with TRBJ1-2; D ambiguous. V was clipped by 1 base and J by 6 bases, with 21 bases between them. CDR3 length: 17 amino acids. The germline V gene encodes CDR1 SEHNR and CDR2 FQNEAQ (reference sequence). In nucleotides, the CDR3 is TGTGCCAGCAGCTTAGGCCCGCGGAAAGAAGGGAACCATGGCTACACCTTC. The encoded protein is CASSLGPRKEGNHGYTF.

This clonotype was observed at least ten times. The chain is built from TRBV7-9 and TRBJ1-6; D is unresolved. Germline assignment: CDR1 SEHNR and CDR2 FQNEAQ (reference sequence). This CDR3 comprises 14 residues. V lost 5 bases to trimming and J lost 5 bases, with 10 bases between them. The CDR3 sequence: CASSHRQDNSPLHF. For the CDR3, the DNA is TGTGCCAGCAGCCACCGACAAGATAATTCACCCCTCCACTTT.

This clonotype was seen repeatedly, ten times or more. The CDR3 nucleotides are TGCAGCGTTCCCACTAGAGGCACGCAGTATTTT. Protein product: CSVPTRGTQYF. The chain recombines TRBV29-1 with TRBJ2-3, with D maybe TRBD2 (5 bases). Germline assignment: CDR1 SQVTM and CDR2 ANQGSEA. This CDR3 has 11 amino acids. Deletions cut 5 bases from V and 9 bases from J, with 12 bases between.

The chain is built from TRBV6-6 and TRBJ1-6, with 7 nucleotides matching TRBD1. V lost 7 bases and J lost 7; bases outside the gene matches: 10. The CDR3 is 15 amino acids. CDR1 is MNHNY, CDR2 SVGAGI, per germline (reference sequence). CDR3 DNA: TGTGCCAGCACGTCGGGACAGCCGGGAAATTCACCCCTCCACTTT. Its translation: CASTSGQPGNSPLHF.

This clonotype was found a few times. The V and J genes are TRBV6-5 and TRBJ1-1, with D possibly TRBD1 on 6 matching bases. This CDR3 contains 15 residues. Trimming left V 0 bases short and J 4 bases short, with 12 bases between. CDR1 and CDR2 from the germline V gene are MNHEY and SVGAGI. The CDR3 DNA sequence: TGTGCCAGCAGTTACTCTTGGCAGGGGTTCACTGAAGCTTTCTTT. Protein: CASSYSWQGFTEAFF.

This clonotype was seen only a few times. The CDR3 here is CASSFPERSVAKNIQYF. The CDR3 DNA follows: TGTGCCAGCAGCTTCCCCGAGAGGTCGGTGGCCAAAAACATTCAGTACTTC. V gene TRBV7-2 combines with J gene TRBJ2-4; D gene uncertain. V lost 3 bases and J lost 1, with 16 bases in between. This CDR3 has 17 amino acids. Germline loops: CDR1 SGHTA, CDR2 FQGNSA.

The chain combines TRBV2 with TRBJ2-7; no clear D gene. Per germline, CDR1 SNHLY and CDR2 FYNNEI. The CDR3 has 15 amino acids. The germline V and J ends were trimmed by 9 bases and 0 bases, with 18 bases remaining between them. The CDR3 protein is CASSLSELLSYEQYF. In DNA form, the CDR3 reads TGTGCCAGTTCCCTTTCGGAACTCCTCTCCTACGAGCAGTACTTC.

This clonotype has just a few counts. The V gene is TRBV29-1, the J gene TRBJ1-6; 7 nucleotides align to TRBD1. Unmatched junction bases numbered 6, after V lost 4 bases and J lost 9 bases. CDR1 and CDR2 from the germline V gene are SQVTM and ANQGSEA. The CDR3 runs to 13 residues. This chain's CDR3 is CSVGAGGSSPLHF. In DNA, the CDR3 is TGCAGCGTTGGGGCAGGGGGGAGTTCACCCCTCCACTTT.

The chain recombines TRBV23-1 with TRBJ2-3; 11 nucleotides align to TRBD2. TRBV23-1 is marked as an open reading frame, function uncertain. This CDR3 has 20 residues. Trimming removed 0 bases from V and 2 bases from J; junction bases left unmatched: 13. DNA for the CDR3: TGCGCCAGCAGTCAATCGGGATTCGAGACTAGCGGGGCAAACACAGATACGCAGTATTTT. Amino acids: CASSQSGFETSGANTDTQYF.

This clonotype was detected a few times. J is TRBJ1-2 and V is TRBV30; D remains unclear. The CDR3 has 12 residues. The V end was cut by 4 bases, the J end by 5 bases, with 11 bases between. Germline-derived CDR1 and CDR2 are GTSNPN and SVGIG (reference sequence). CDR3 region: CAWMERVYGYTF. The CDR3 bases are TGTGCCTGGATGGAGAGGGTGTATGGCTACACCTTC.

Ten or more counts support this clonotype. The J gene is TRBJ1-2, the V gene TRBV12-3 or TRBV12-4; perhaps TRBD1 as D (5 bases). V shed 1 base and J shed 3 bases, with 9 bases lying between them. The CDR3 totals 14 residues. CDR3 in DNA: TGTGCCAGCAGTTTAGGCGAAGGGGACTATGGCTACACCTTC. Protein sequence: CASSLGEGDYGYTF.

This clonotype was observed at least ten times. V and J are TRBV20-1 and TRBJ1-5; D remains unclear. V was shortened by 1 base and J by 0 bases, with 10 bases between the two germline ends. CDR1 DFQATT and CDR2 SNEGSKA come from the germline V gene (reference sequence). CDR3 length: 15 residues. Here the CDR3 reads CSARVGVNSNQPQHF. The CDR3, as DNA: TGCAGTGCTAGAGTGGGAGTTAATAGCAATCAGCCCCAGCATTTT.

This clonotype was seen ten or more times. The chain has TRBV29-1 and TRBJ2-7, with unresolved D. The germline V and J ends were trimmed by 0 bases and 2 bases, with 14 bases remaining between them. This CDR3 has 15 residues. In germline, CDR1 is SQVTM, CDR2 ANQGSEA. CDR3 residues: CSVEDEASHTYEQYF. CDR3 in DNA: TGCAGCGTTGAAGATGAGGCTTCCCATACCTACGAGCAGTACTTC.

The CDR3: CASSLNRAETYNEQFF. DNA of the CDR3: TGTGCCAGTAGTTTAAACCGGGCTGAGACTTACAATGAGCAGTTCTTC. The chain couples TRBV19 to TRBJ2-1; no firm D call. CDR3 size: 16 residues. Per germline, CDR1 LNHDA and CDR2 SQIVND (reference sequence). V lost 5 bases, J lost 4 bases, and 18 bases lay in between.

The table lists this clonotype with many counts. The V and J genes are TRBV11-2 and TRBJ2-1; D gene ambiguous. Looked up from germline, CDR1 is SGHAT and CDR2 is FQNNGV. V lost 1 base and J lost 5, with 6 bases in between. The CDR3 length is 13 residues. CDR3 in amino acids: CASSLGRNNEQFF. Written as DNA, the CDR3 is TGTGCCAGCAGCTTAGGGCGGAACAATGAGCAGTTCTTC.